This section outlines one T cell receptor beta chain sequence together with its context. The data derive from a study of blood T cell repertoires in COVID-19. This CDR3 spans 15 amino acids. Germline V gives CDR1 MDHEN, CDR2 SYDVKM. The V gene lost 5 bases and the J gene lost 3 bases, with 17 bases spanning the gap. Sequenced by immunoSEQ multiplex PCR; TCRdb stores in-frame clones only, minus some. Of tens of thousands of clones in the sample, approximately 80% were seen once. The receptor was derived from a human donor in a cohort sampled during active COVID-19. The chain joins TRBV28 to TRBJ2-7; D may be TRBD2 (5 bases). Sequencing used peripheral blood. The CDR3 loop reads CASSNGLSGNYEQYF. CDR3 bases: TGTGCCAGCAGTAACGGGCTCAGCGGTAACTACGAGCAGTACTTC.